The subject of this entry is one T cell receptor (beta chain). As yet, its antigen is unknown. The data are from a study of T cell responses to AZD1222 COVID-19 vaccine. Study-wide findings and caveats: In all cases, repertoires were sampled only after the peak T cell response. The donor cohort was predominantly white British with a female majority, and clonal diversity may have been underestimated. Just 5 to 7 people given AZD1222 tested seropositive at baseline. Spike-specific TCR breadth and depth were elevated following two AZD1222 doses.

Profiling relied on immunoSEQ multiplex PCR, and the TCRdb table lists in-frame clones only, not all of them. The sample has roughly 130,000 clones; roughly 90% are singletons. The CDR3 runs 15 residues. V lost 0 bases and J 5 bases, leaving 11 bases between the germline ends. The V gene's germline CDR1 is MNHEY and CDR2 SMNVEV (reference sequence). This chain connects TRBV27 to TRBJ2-1; D ambiguous. The TCR comes from an adult in good health. This specimen was peripheral blood, taken on day 0 of AZD1222 vaccination. CDR3 in amino acids: CASSLSFNLNNEQFF. Written as DNA, the CDR3 is TGTGCCAGCAGTTTATCATTTAACCTTAACAATGAGCAGTTCTTC.